This record looks at one TCR beta chain sequence and its context. The antigen is not known. Trimming removed 1 base from V and 2 bases from J, with 8 bases in between. This CDR3 is built from 14 residues. Germline-derived CDR1 and CDR2 are LGHDT and YNNKEL (reference sequence). This entry belongs to a study of T-cell reconstitution after alpha-beta-depleted transplantation in children. Study findings and constraints: Two months or so post-transplant, alpha-beta T cells reportedly derived from several hundred expanded graft clones. Where some patients showed high TCRbeta diversity at day 60, it came from recipient T cells and thymic progenitors that had survived.

Unique molecular identifiers were incorporated into the prepared TCRbeta library. TCRdb re-called the PCR reads through MiXCR, storing one row per CDR3 protein. The repertoire includes about 97,000 distinct CDR3 sequences, roughly 7.2% of them detected once, and roughly 15% sits in the top ten. The input for sequencing was PBMCs, taken before TCRalphabeta/CD19-depleted stem cell transplant. The sequence derives from a boy between 2 and 10 years old with acute lymphoblastic leukemia, due to receive a stem cell transplant. The chain employs TRBV3-1 and TRBJ1-1; D uncertain. The CDR3 DNA is TGTGCCAGCAGCCAAGGTCCCGTAAACACTGAAGCTTTCTTT. This gives the protein CASSQGPVNTEAFF.